The 22 T cell receptor beta chains below come from one sample, sequenced in a study of T-cell reconstitution after alpha-beta-depleted transplantation in children (dated by TCRdb to the mid-2010s). The library was built by means of PCR. TCRdb records Illumina HiSeq 2500 as the sequencer. To normalize quantification of the TCRbeta repertoire, the TCR libraries were built with molecular barcoding that relied on unique molecular identifiers. Clones were called with MiXCR by TCRdb after fastp trimmed the public reads at Q25, and only in-frame beta chains were retained. When rows share a CDR3 protein, they turn into one entry using the most common DNA and genes. In all, the sample holds hundreds of thousands of distinct CDR3 sequences, and about 15% of those were seen once. Together, the top ten hold approximately 1.1% of the sample. The sequencing used PBMCs from the stem cell graft donor, collected from the stem cell graft. The receptor source for this set is a human donor who donated a stem cell graft to a child with acute myeloid leukemia.

This clonotype was observed at least ten times. The chain is built from TRBV12-3 or TRBV12-4 and TRBJ2-6; no firm D call. The CDR3 has 15 residues. Deletions cut 3 bases from V and 0 bases from J, with 6 bases between. This CDR3 reads CASSFKSSGANVLTF. In DNA, the CDR3 is TGTGCCAGCAGTTTCAAGAGCTCTGGGGCCAACGTCCTGACTTTC.

The V and J genes are TRBV3-1 and TRBJ1-1; D might be TRBD1 (5 bases). The V gene lost 5 bases and the J gene lost 1 base, with 17 bases spanning the gap. The CDR3 loop spans 16 amino acids. CDR1 LGHDT and CDR2 YNNKEL come from the germline V gene (reference sequence). As DNA, the CDR3 is TGTGCCAGCAGCTCCCCCGCCGGACAACGGAACACTGAAGCTTTCTTT. It encodes CASSSPAGQRNTEAFF.

In this sample, this clonotype turned up many times. The chain joins TRBV29-1 to TRBJ2-1; 8 bases are a match to TRBD2. The germline CDR1 and CDR2 sequences are SQVTM and ANQGSEA. The CDR3 covers 15 residues. V was clipped by 4 bases and J by 8 bases; unmatched bases: 13. The CDR3 sequence is CSVVRGAIQLDEQFF. The CDR3 nucleotides are TGCAGCGTTGTGCGGGGGGCTATACAGTTGGATGAGCAGTTCTTC.

This clonotype was picked up many times. This sequence joins TRBV20-1 and TRBJ2-3, with 12 bases that match TRBD2. CDR1 is DFQATT, CDR2 SNEGSKA, per germline (reference sequence). This CDR3 has 14 amino acids. V lost 5 bases to trimming and J lost 3 bases; unmatched junction nucleotides: 3. CDR3 region: CSAVTSGGTDTQYF. The DNA of the CDR3 is TGCAGTGCTGTGACTAGCGGGGGAACAGATACGCAGTATTTT.

This clonotype occurred a few times. This chain uses TRBV7-9 with TRBJ2-7; 8 bases are shared with TRBD1. With V trimmed by 0 bases and J by 3 bases, 7 bases remained unmatched. CDR3 length: 16 amino acids. Germline V CDR1 and CDR2: SEHNR, FQNEAQ (reference sequence). The CDR3 here is CASSLAAGGADYEQYV. In DNA form, the CDR3 reads TGTGCCAGCAGCTTAGCAGCAGGGGGCGCAGACTACGAGCAGTACGTC.

The chain recombines TRBV28 with TRBJ2-5, with D unclear. In germline, CDR1 is MDHEN, CDR2 SYDVKM. This CDR3 has 13 residues. Deletions cut 4 bases from V and 4 bases from J, with 10 bases between. The CDR3 here is CASSSPGRETQYF. In DNA, the CDR3 is TGTGCCAGCAGTTCTCCTGGCCGAGAGACCCAGTACTTC.

This clonotype has a count of ten or more. The chain uses TRBV6-5 and TRBJ1-2, with D possibly being TRBD1 (5 bases). V was trimmed by 4 bases and J by 5 bases, leaving 32 bases between them. The CDR3 totals 20 residues. Germline CDR1 and CDR2: MNHEY and SVGAGI. This CDR3 reads CASSFRVEGRGVRRDYGYTF. The CDR3 DNA is TGTGCCAGCAGTTTCAGGGTCGAGGGCCGTGGGGTCCGGAGGGATTATGGCTACACCTTC.

The V and J genes are TRBV6-1 and TRBJ2-4, with D perhaps matching TRBD1 (6 bases). V lost 4 bases, J lost 0 bases, and 16 bases lay in between. Germline V gene data show CDR1 as MNHNS and CDR2 as SASEGT. CDR3 size: 17 residues. CDR3 DNA: TGTGCCAGCAGTGGGTACGGACAGACCATAGCCAAAAACATTCAGTACTTC. It translates to CASSGYGQTIAKNIQYF.

This clonotype was observed many times. The rearrangement links TRBV13 to TRBJ2-5, with 8 bases matching TRBD2. This CDR3 contains 14 residues. CDR1 is PRHDT, CDR2 FYEKMQ, per germline (reference sequence). J lost 5 bases, V lost 1 base, and 3 bases had no gene match. CDR3 nucleotide sequence: TGTGCCAGCAGCTTAGTCGGCGGGGGGGAGACCCAGTACTTC. This translates into CASSLVGGGETQYF.

The genes are TRBV12-3 or TRBV12-4 and TRBJ1-5; 9 nucleotides line up with TRBD1. This CDR3 comprises 16 residues. Losses at the gene ends were 3 bases for V and 3 bases for J; bases not matched to a gene: 6. The CDR3 DNA is TGTGCCAGCAGTTTTCTACAGGGGGCGATCAATCAGCCCCAGCATTTT. Protein sequence: CASSFLQGAINQPQHF.

This clonotype was seen a handful of times. This rearrangement joins TRBV6-2 or TRBV6-3 to TRBJ2-7; D call uncertain. Trimming took off 7 bases at V and 2 bases at J, with 15 bases between the two ends. CDR1 MNHEY and CDR2 SVGEGT come from the germline V gene. The CDR3 totals 14 residues. The CDR3 DNA is TGTGCCAGCATTGGCCTTCGACTGCCCTACGAGCAGTACGTC. As protein: CASIGLRLPYEQYV.

The genes are TRBV3-1 and TRBJ2-6; D call uncertain. The CDR3 is made up of 15 amino acids. The germline CDR1 and CDR2 sequences are LGHDT and YNNKEL (reference sequence). The V gene lost 0 bases and the J gene lost 3 bases, with 6 bases spanning the gap. CDR3 amino acids: CASSQEAYGANVLTF. CDR3 coding DNA: TGTGCCAGCAGCCAAGAGGCCTATGGGGCCAACGTCCTGACTTTC.

J is TRBJ2-3 and V is TRBV12-3 or TRBV12-4, with a tentative D call TRBD1 (5 bases). Between the trimmed V and J ends, which lost 6 bases and 5 bases, there was a span of 18 bases. The CDR3 covers 15 residues. Written as DNA, the CDR3 is TGTGCCAGCAGCCGCGCCCGGCAGGGCATAGATACGCAGTATTTT. It translates to CASSRARQGIDTQYF.

This clonotype was found a few times. CDR3 sequence: CASSLVTGVGQPQHF. The CDR3 region has the DNA TGTGCCAGCAGCTTAGTGACAGGGGTTGGTCAGCCCCAGCATTTT. The J gene is TRBJ1-5, the V gene TRBV7-2; 8 bases map to TRBD1. V was pared by 1 base and J by 6 bases, with 5 bases of the junction left unmatched. The CDR3 is 15 residues long. Germline values: CDR1 SGHTA, CDR2 FQGNSA.

The chain couples TRBV27 to TRBJ2-3, with 13 bases matching TRBD2. The V gene's germline CDR1 is MNHEY and CDR2 SMNVEV (reference sequence). J was trimmed by 7 bases and V by 5 bases; bases with no gene match: 6. CDR3 length: 15 amino acids. CDR3 nucleotide sequence: TGTGCCAGCAGTCAGACTAGCGGGGGGTGGAATACGCAGTATTTT. This translates into CASSQTSGGWNTQYF.

V usage is TRBV7-2 and J usage is TRBJ2-7, with D perhaps assigned TRBD1 or TRBD2 (5 bases each). The CDR3 covers 14 residues. CDR1 and CDR2 (germline): SGHTA, FQGNSA. V was shortened by 5 bases and J by 5 bases, with 16 bases between the two germline ends. CDR3 in DNA: TGTGCCAGCAGCGACGGGACCAAGATTGACGAGCAGTACTTC. This sequence encodes CASSDGTKIDEQYF.

About this clonotype: This may be a read error: a much more frequent sequence differs by one nucleotide. CDR3 sequence reads: CSARSPQSNQPQHF. The CDR3 DNA reads TGCAGTGCTAGATCCCCTCAGAGCAATCAGCCCCAGCATTTT. The chain links TRBV20-1 to TRBJ1-5; D remains unclear. The CDR3 runs 14 residues. Germline V gives CDR1 DFQATT, CDR2 SNEGSKA (reference sequence). V lost 2 bases, J lost 1 base, and 9 bases lay in between.

This clonotype was picked up a small number of times. The rearrangement uses TRBV24-1 and TRBJ2-1, with 9 bases that match TRBD2. V was clipped by 5 bases and J by 3 bases; unmatched bases: 7. Germline V gene sequence: CDR1 KGHDR, CDR2 SFDVKD. The CDR3 sequence is 16 residues long. The CDR3 sequence: CATSARSGGLYNEQFF. The DNA of the CDR3 is TGTGCCACCAGTGCCCGGAGCGGGGGGCTCTACAATGAGCAGTTCTTC.

This clonotype was seen repeatedly, ten times or more. The rearrangement joins TRBV12-3 or TRBV12-4 to TRBJ1-3; D remains unclear. V was clipped by 8 bases and J by 2 bases, with 7 bases between them. CDR3 length: 12 amino acids. The CDR3 spells CASSLTGNTIYF. In DNA form, the CDR3 reads TGTGCCAGCTCACTCACTGGAAACACCATATATTTT.

This clonotype came up a few times. At one of its ends the junction is not consistent with the germline gene, which may arise from a read error. The chain links TRBV7-9 to TRBJ1-2, with D hard to call. CDR1 and CDR2 (germline): SEHNR, FQNEAQ (reference sequence). The CDR3 spans 12 residues. CDR3: CASTLEADGYTF. CDR3 nucleotide sequence: TGTGCCAGCACCTTAGAGGCAGATGGCTACACCTTC.

This chain joins TRBV12-3 or TRBV12-4 and TRBJ2-2; 8 bases map to TRBD1. The ends lost 3 bases at V and 5 bases at J; junction bases unmatched: 11. The CDR3 loop spans 17 amino acids. In nucleotides, the CDR3 is TGTGCCAGCAGTTTCCGGACAGGGCTTGTTGGTACCGGGGAGCTGTTTTTT. It specifies CASSFRTGLVGTGELFF.

This clonotype was recorded at least ten times. V gene TRBV20-1 combines with J gene TRBJ1-4; no clear D. V was pared by 3 bases and J by 12 bases, with 14 bases between. From germline, CDR1 is DFQATT and CDR2 SNEGSKA (reference sequence). The CDR3 sequence is 12 residues long. The CDR3 loop reads CSARRALEELFF. The CDR3 bases are TGCAGTGCTAGGAGGGCACTCGAAGAACTGTTTTTT.